This TCR beta chain appears in the sequencing data of a study of blood T cell repertoires in COVID-19. Looking at the study overall: From T cells, B-cell-depleted T cells, or PBMCs came the material, which was cDNA or gDNA.

Sequencing used immunoSEQ multiplex PCR; TCRdb keeps in-frame clones, though not all of them. Of approximately 260,000 clones listed, roughly 80% were seen once; the top ten hold roughly 4.6%. V dropped 5 bases and J dropped 5 bases, with 16 bases sitting between them. The V gene's germline CDR1 is SEHNR and CDR2 FQNEAQ (reference sequence). CDR3 length: 15 amino acids. What was sequenced was peripheral blood. The chain recombines TRBV7-9 with TRBJ2-1; D not certain. This receptor was obtained from a man aged 60 to 75 who had recovered from COVID-19. The DNA for the CDR3 is TGTGCCAGCAGCCTAACAGAGAACAGAAACAATGAGCAGTTCTTC. It specifies CASSLTENRNNEQFF.